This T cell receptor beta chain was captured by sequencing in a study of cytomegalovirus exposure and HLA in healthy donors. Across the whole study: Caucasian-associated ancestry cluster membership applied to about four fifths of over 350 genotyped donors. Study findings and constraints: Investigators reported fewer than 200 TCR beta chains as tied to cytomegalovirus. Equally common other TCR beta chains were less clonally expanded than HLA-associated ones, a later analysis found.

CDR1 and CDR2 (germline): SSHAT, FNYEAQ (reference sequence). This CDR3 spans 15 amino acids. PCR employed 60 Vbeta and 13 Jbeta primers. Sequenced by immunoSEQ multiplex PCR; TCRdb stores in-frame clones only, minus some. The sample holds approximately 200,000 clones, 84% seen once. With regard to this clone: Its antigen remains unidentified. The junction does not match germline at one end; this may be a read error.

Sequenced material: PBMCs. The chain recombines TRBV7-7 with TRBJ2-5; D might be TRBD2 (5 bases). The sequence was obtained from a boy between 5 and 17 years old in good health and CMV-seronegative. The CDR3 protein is CASSLARGLGETQYF. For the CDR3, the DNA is TGTGCTAGCAGCTTAGCGCGAGGGCTTGGGGAGACCCAGTACTTC.